This T cell receptor beta chain was identified during a study of T cells after yellow fever vaccination. General study findings and limits: Booster sampling recovered most clones from primary vaccination (roughly 96% CD4, approximately 90% CD8). Some clonotypes, a small share, were shared between CD4 and CD8 compartments. Abundant contaminating clonotypes from the bulk population could appear in FACS-sorted repertoires.

This clonotype has at least ten counts. Its specificity is unknown. Using its own MiXCR run on the 5' RACE reads, TCRdb lists one record per CDR3 protein. Of more than 300,000 distinct CDR3 sequences detected, 3.5% to 4.5% appear once; the ten largest clones hold just under 20%. Germline loops: CDR1 MGHRA, CDR2 YSYEKL. Trimming took off 0 bases at V and 2 bases at J, with 8 bases between the two ends. This CDR3 is 16 amino acids long. This sample comprised PBMCs, obtained 15 days after the yellow fever booster vaccination. This clonotype was obtained from a man younger than 35 who received the YFV17D yellow fever vaccine. The chain is built from TRBV4-1 and TRBJ1-6; D remains unclear. CDR3 residues: CASSQDEVPYNSPLHF. The DNA for the CDR3 is TGCGCCAGCAGCCAAGATGAGGTTCCCTATAATTCACCCCTCCACTTT.